The next 32 T cell receptor beta chains were all read from a single sample in a study of shared clonotypes between healthy human individuals (dated by TCRdb to the early 2020s). Library generation was performed with the immunoSEQ multiplex PCR assay. Here the immuneACCESS table is served through TCRdb, limited to in-frame sequences with V and J called. Missing clones are a known gap in these copies; in checked studies unresolved V genes cover under half, and the rest lacks a known reason. The sample table lists 630,000 or so clones, roughly 98% of them with a count of one. 0.3% of the sample is held by the ten biggest clonotypes. CD8 naive samples consisted of CD45RO-negative cells that were positively selected for CCR7, yielding a CD45RA+CCR7+ population without TemRA cells. The sample consisted of naive CD8+ T cells sorted from blood. Read against the paper, the sample's cell subset or site label means: CD45RA+CCR7+. The source of these receptors is a man aged 25 to 40 in good health.

The rearrangement uses TRBV4-1 and TRBJ2-7, with D unresolved. Germline CDR1 reads MGHRA; CDR2 reads YSYEKL. This CDR3 contains 15 residues. Trimming removed 4 bases from V and 5 bases from J, with 18 bases in between. For the CDR3, the DNA is TGCGCCAGCAGCCTCATGAGTTACAGTGATAACGAGCAGTACTTC. This translates into CASSLMSYSDNEQYF.

J is TRBJ1-1 and V is TRBV19, with no clear D. The germline V gene encodes CDR1 LNHDA and CDR2 SQIVND (reference sequence). CDR3 size: 14 residues. Trimming removed 3 bases from V and 0 bases from J, with 8 bases in between. The DNA of the CDR3 is TGTGCCAGTAGTATTGCGGGATTGAACACTGAAGCTTTCTTT. Translated: CASSIAGLNTEAFF.

This chain links TRBV29-1 with TRBJ2-1, with unresolved D. Germline CDR1 and CDR2: SQVTM and ANQGSEA. The length of the CDR3 is 12 residues. Trimming left V 4 bases short and J 8 bases short, with 12 bases between. CDR3 nucleotides: TGCAGCGTTGTGGTGAAGTTCGATGAGCAGTTCTTC. Encoded protein: CSVVVKFDEQFF.

This sequence joins TRBV14 and TRBJ2-3; 8 bases align to TRBD2. The V gene's germline CDR1 is SGHDN and CDR2 FVKESK. V trimming: 1 base; J trimming: 3 bases; junction bases outside the gene matches: 9. CDR3 length: 17 residues. The CDR3 loop is CASSQGPGGPRTDTQYF. CDR3 DNA sequence: TGTGCCAGCAGCCAAGGGCCGGGAGGGCCTAGAACAGATACGCAGTATTTT.

This chain connects TRBV6-6 to TRBJ2-1; D unresolved. V lost 0 bases and J lost 6, with 9 bases in between. Looked up from germline, CDR1 is MNHNY and CDR2 is SVGAGI (reference sequence). The CDR3 runs 14 residues. In DNA form, the CDR3 reads TGTGCCAGCAGTTACTCTGGCTGGGGCAATGAGCAGTTCTTC. It encodes CASSYSGWGNEQFF.

This chain links TRBV29-1 with TRBJ1-4, with D tentatively TRBD1 (5 bases). The CDR3 sequence is 17 residues long. The germline gives CDR1 SQVTM, CDR2 ANQGSEA. Between the trimmed V and J ends, which lost 0 bases and 3 bases, there was a span of 17 bases. CDR3 region: CSVEDRTSGMSNEKLFF. The DNA of the CDR3 is TGCAGCGTTGAAGACCGGACATCTGGGATGTCTAATGAAAAACTGTTTTTT.

V gene TRBV6-5 combines with J gene TRBJ1-5; D is uncertain. The CDR3 loop spans 15 amino acids. V lost 2 bases, J lost 1 base, and 9 bases lay in between. In germline, CDR1 is MNHEY, CDR2 SVGAGI. Here the CDR3 reads CASSYGSGSNQPQHF. The CDR3 DNA sequence: TGTGCCAGCAGTTACGGGTCGGGGAGCAATCAGCCCCAGCATTTT.

The chain recombines TRBV9 with TRBJ2-7; D assignment may be TRBD1 or TRBD2 (5 bases each). The CDR3 is 15 residues long. Trimming took off 0 bases at V and 0 bases at J, with 10 bases between the two ends. Germline V gene lookup returns CDR1 SGDLS and CDR2 YYNGEE. The chain's CDR3 is CASSVGGDGSYEQYF. In DNA, the CDR3 is TGTGCCAGCAGCGTAGGAGGGGACGGCTCCTACGAGCAGTACTTC. Filled out from reference TRBV9 and TRBJ2-7, the complete variable domain reads DSGVTQTPKHLITATGQRVTLRCSPRSGDLSVYWYQQSLDQGLQFLIQYYNGEERAKGNILERFSAQQFPDLHSELNLSSLELGDSALYFCASSVGGDGSYEQYFGPGTRLTVT.

The chain joins TRBV27 to TRBJ2-7; perhaps TRBD1 as D (6 bases). The CDR3 totals 14 residues. Trimming left V 2 bases short and J 4 bases short, with 12 bases between. Looked up from germline, CDR1 is MNHEY and CDR2 is SMNVEV (reference sequence). The DNA of the CDR3 is TGTGCCAGCAGTTTAAGGACAAGGGGGTACGAGCAGTACTTC. This translates into CASSLRTRGYEQYF.

V is TRBV11-2 and J is TRBJ2-7, with TRBD1 matching over 7 bases. The CDR3 loop spans 15 amino acids. CDR1 and CDR2 (germline): SGHAT, FQNNGV. The V and J ends lost 5 bases and 7 bases, in that order; junction bases with no gene match: 14. Here the CDR3 DNA reads TGTGCCAGCAGCCCCCCTCGGACAGGTACGAGGGAGCAGTACTTC. Amino acids: CASSPPRTGTREQYF.

The J gene is TRBJ1-5, the V gene TRBV6-8; D gene ambiguous. The CDR3 is 17 residues long. The V end was cut by 0 bases, the J end by 0 bases, with 12 bases between. Per the germline V gene, CDR1 is MNHGY and CDR2 is SAAAGT. CDR3 coding DNA: TGTGCCAGCAGTTACTCGAGTTCGTCATATAGCAATCAGCCCCAGCATTTT. Its protein is CASSYSSSSYSNQPQHF.

For this clone: The identical CDR3 is also encoded by other nucleotide sequences in the sample. The CDR3 nucleotides read TGTGCCAGCAGCGTTTCAGGAACCTACAATGAGCAGTTCTTC. Protein sequence: CASSVSGTYNEQFF. This rearrangement joins TRBV9 to TRBJ2-1, with no clear D. The CDR3 extends over 14 amino acids. With 2 bases removed from V and 2 bases from J, the gap between germline ends came to 8 bases. Germline V gene data show CDR1 as SGDLS and CDR2 as YYNGEE.

The chain has TRBV7-2 and TRBJ1-5; D remains ambiguous. The CDR3 runs 13 residues. The V gene lost 3 bases and the J gene lost 2 bases, with 5 bases spanning the gap. CDR1 and CDR2 (germline): SGHTA, FQGNSA. CDR3 region: CASSFSGNQPQHF. CDR3 DNA: TGTGCCAGCAGCTTTTCAGGCAATCAGCCCCAGCATTTT.

The chain uses TRBV7-8 and TRBJ2-3, with unresolved D. The CDR3 totals 14 residues. Germline lookup yields CDR1 SGHVS and CDR2 FQNEAQ. Trimming shortened V by 4 bases and J by 0 bases, and 8 bases separated the two germline ends. The CDR3 sequence: CASSSLSSTDTQYF. Here the CDR3 DNA reads TGTGCCAGCAGCTCCTTGTCTAGCACAGATACGCAGTATTTT.

The chain combines TRBV15 with TRBJ2-4; perhaps TRBD1 as D (5 bases). This CDR3 has 16 residues. In germline, CDR1 is LNHNV, CDR2 YYDKDF (reference sequence). Trimming stripped 0 bases from V and 0 bases from J, with 9 bases between. CDR3 protein: CATSRDTGLAKNIQYF. CDR3 nucleotides: TGTGCCACCAGCAGAGATACAGGCCTAGCCAAAAACATTCAGTACTTC.

This sequence joins TRBV6-5 and TRBJ2-1; 7 nucleotides line up with TRBD2. The germline V gene encodes CDR1 MNHEY and CDR2 SVGAGI. The CDR3 consists of 15 residues. Unmatched junction bases numbered 6, after V lost 0 bases and J lost 7 bases. This CDR3 reads CASSYSRESLNEQFF. The CDR3 DNA reads TGTGCCAGCAGTTACTCGCGGGAGAGTCTTAATGAGCAGTTCTTC.

The J gene is TRBJ2-7, the V gene TRBV27; possible D gene TRBD1, 5 bases. CDR3 length equals 12 residues. Germline CDR1 and CDR2: MNHEY and SMNVEV (reference sequence). V was clipped by 8 bases and J by 2 bases, with 10 bases between them. The CDR3 here is CASWGRAYEQYF. CDR3 in DNA: TGTGCCAGCTGGGGCAGGGCCTACGAGCAGTACTTC.

The rearrangement joins TRBV7-2 to TRBJ2-3; D is unclear. Germline values: CDR1 SGHTA, CDR2 FQGNSA. V was shortened by 2 bases and J by 10 bases, with 7 bases between the two germline ends. CDR3 length: 11 residues. CDR3 in amino acids: CASSLPPAQYF. The DNA of the CDR3 is TGTGCCAGCAGCTTACCCCCTGCGCAGTATTTT. The whole variable domain, remainder taken from reference TRBV7-2 and TRBJ2-3, is GAGVSQSPSNKVTEKGKDVELRCDPISGHTALYWYRQSLGQGLEFLIYFQGNSAPDKSGLPSDRFSAERTGGSVSTLTIQRTQQEDSAVYLCASSLPPAQYFGPGTRLTVL.

The V call is TRBV9, the J call TRBJ2-7; 9 nucleotides agree with TRBD1. The CDR3 totals 14 residues. CDR1 SGDLS and CDR2 YYNGEE come from the germline V gene. V lost 2 bases to trimming and J lost 5 bases; unmatched junction nucleotides: 5. This CDR3 reads CASSVTGGTDEQYF. CDR3 DNA sequence: TGTGCCAGCAGCGTTACAGGGGGCACGGACGAGCAGTACTTC.

This clone came up once. The chain couples TRBV7-6 to TRBJ2-2, with D possibly being TRBD1 or TRBD2 (5 bases each). Germline V gene lookup returns CDR1 SGHVS and CDR2 FNYEAQ. V shed 5 bases and J shed 3 bases, with 7 bases lying between them. The CDR3 consists of 13 residues. For the CDR3, the DNA is TGTGCCAGCAGCCAGGGACACACCGGGGAGCTGTTTTTT. This sequence encodes CASSQGHTGELFF.

The chain couples TRBV7-6 to TRBJ2-7; D not resolved. The CDR3 loop spans 13 amino acids. Germline lookup yields CDR1 SGHVS and CDR2 FNYEAQ. The V end lost 2 bases, the J end lost 4 bases, and 9 bases lay between the germline ends. The DNA of the CDR3 is TGTGCCAGCAGCTTAAATCCGCTTTACGAGCAGTACTTC. Protein sequence: CASSLNPLYEQYF.

This sequence joins TRBV2 and TRBJ1-1, with 9 bases aligning to TRBD1. J was trimmed by 0 bases and V by 6 bases; bases with no gene match: 11. The CDR3 consists of 17 residues. Germline V CDR1 and CDR2: SNHLY, FYNNEI. Here the CDR3 DNA reads TGTGCCAGCAGAGTCAGACAGGGGGTCTCAATGAACACTGAAGCTTTCTTT. Translating it yields CASRVRQGVSMNTEAFF.

The DNA of the CDR3 is TGTGCCAGCAGCATACAGGGTAGTAACTATGGCTACACCTTC. It translates to CASSIQGSNYGYTF. The rearrangement uses TRBV28 and TRBJ1-2, with a tentative D call TRBD1 (6 bases). Germline V gives CDR1 MDHEN, CDR2 SYDVKM. V was trimmed by 6 bases and J by 1 base, leaving 12 bases between them. CDR3 length: 14 residues.

The chain couples TRBV29-1 to TRBJ2-7; no firm D call. V was cut by 4 bases and J by 3 bases, with 13 bases left in between. This CDR3 comprises 13 residues. Germline CDR1 and CDR2: SQVTM and ANQGSEA. The CDR3 region has the DNA TGCAGCGTTGGGGCGTCCCTAGGCTACGAGCAGTACTTC. Its translation is CSVGASLGYEQYF.

The chain couples TRBV6-1 to TRBJ1-5, with D possibly matching TRBD1 (6 bases). The germline V and J ends were trimmed by 8 bases and 5 bases, with 19 bases remaining between them. This CDR3 spans 15 amino acids. In germline, CDR1 is MNHNS, CDR2 SASEGT. CDR3 DNA: TGTGCCAGCGGGCGGGCAGGGGCGTTGGATCAGCCCCAGCATTTT. Protein sequence: CASGRAGALDQPQHF.

The V call is TRBV28, the J call TRBJ2-1; 8 bases line up with TRBD1. Germline lookup yields CDR1 MDHEN and CDR2 SYDVKM. With 6 bases clipped from V and 5 bases from J, the junction kept 3 bases outside the gene matches. CDR3 length: 13 amino acids. The CDR3 DNA follows: TGTGCCAGCAGCGACAGGGGAGACAATGAGCAGTTCTTC. It translates to CASSDRGDNEQFF.

This chain links TRBV5-5 with TRBJ1-1; D ambiguous. V was trimmed by 2 bases and J by 0 bases, leaving 17 bases between them. CDR3 length equals 17 residues. Germline-derived CDR1 and CDR2 are SGHKS and YYEKEE (reference sequence). CDR3 in DNA: TGTGCCAGCAGCTTTGGTGCACGGACCTTCCTGAACACTGAAGCTTTCTTT. This encodes CASSFGARTFLNTEAFF.

In this sample, this clone turned up once. This chain uses TRBV11-2 with TRBJ2-1, with TRBD2 identical over 10 bases. The CDR3 length is 16 residues. Germline CDR1 and CDR2: SGHAT and FQNNGV. J gave up 5 bases and V 2 bases, and 6 bases lay outside the gene matches. The CDR3 protein is CASSLLPTSGNNEQFF. DNA for the CDR3: TGTGCCAGCAGCTTACTCCCAACTAGCGGGAACAATGAGCAGTTCTTC.

The chain carries TRBV30 and TRBJ2-2, with 8 bases that match TRBD2. The ends lost 1 base at V and 5 bases at J; junction bases unmatched: 9. The CDR3 has 16 residues. Germline V gives CDR1 GTSNPN, CDR2 SVGIG (reference sequence). The CDR3 DNA follows: TGTGCCTGGAGTGCCCCTGGGACTAGGTTTACCGGGGAGCTGTTTTTT. Its translation: CAWSAPGTRFTGELFF.

The chain carries TRBV7-9 and TRBJ2-7; TRBD1 is a possible D gene (6 bases). Between the trimmed V and J ends, which lost 5 bases and 2 bases, there was a span of 16 bases. The germline gives CDR1 SEHNR, CDR2 FQNEAQ (reference sequence). The CDR3 length is 15 residues. In DNA form, the CDR3 reads TGTGCCAGCAGCCCACCACAGGGTAAAGCCTACGAGCAGTACTTC. This sequence encodes CASSPPQGKAYEQYF.

The chain carries TRBV11-2 and TRBJ2-7, with TRBD1 matching 12 bases. V was pared by 4 bases and J by 9 bases, with 7 bases of the junction left unmatched. Germline values: CDR1 SGHAT, CDR2 FQNNGV. This CDR3 contains 14 residues. The CDR3 is CASSYGGTGGRQYF. The CDR3, as DNA: TGTGCCAGCAGCTACGGCGGGACAGGGGGCCGGCAGTACTTC.

DNA for the CDR3: TGTGCCAGCAGCTCACGCCCCCGGCCAGGTGGTACCTACGAGCAGTACTTC. This gives the protein CASSSRPRPGGTYEQYF. The chain uses TRBV7-9 and TRBJ2-7; the D is unclear. Germline V gene data show CDR1 as SEHNR and CDR2 as FQNEAQ (reference sequence). The V and J ends lost 4 bases and 2 bases respectively, with 21 bases between them. CDR3 length equals 17 residues.